This T cell receptor (beta chain) was sequenced in a study of shared clonotypes between healthy human individuals. The V gene's germline CDR1 is LNHDA and CDR2 SQIVND (reference sequence). This CDR3 comprises 16 residues. With V trimmed by 4 bases and J by 7 bases, 5 bases remained unmatched. Deep was the level used in running the assay. Profiling relied on immunoSEQ multiplex PCR, and the TCRdb table lists in-frame clones only, not all of them. The table records 950,000 to 1,300,000 clones, under 80% of them present only once. The donors, all of them Caucasian adults, lived in Nashville, Tennessee. Regarding the study as a whole: Larger richness was generally estimated for naive than memory subsets. Relative to clonotypes present in all four donors, those not shared had lower generation probabilities.

On this clone itself: The antigen is unknown.

This rearrangement joins TRBV19 to TRBJ2-2; TRBD2 matches 14 bases. The sequence derives from a man younger than 30 in good health. Sequencing was performed on memory CD4+ T cells sorted from blood. Documented subset: CD45RA-negative fraction. The DNA of the CDR3 is TGTGCCAGTAGTACGCGGACTAGCGGGAGGTTCGGGGAGCTGTTTTTT. This sequence encodes CASSTRTSGRFGELFF.